The clone carrying this T cell receptor beta chain has a handful of counts. The sample is drawn from a study of T-cell reconstitution after alpha-beta-depleted transplantation in children. Between the trimmed V and J ends, which lost 2 bases and 2 bases, there was a span of 10 bases. This CDR3 region has 14 residues. In germline, CDR1 is ENHRY, CDR2 SYGVKD. Unique molecular identifiers featured in how the TCRbeta library was prepared. TCRdb reprocessed the PCR reads with MiXCR, giving one entry per CDR3 protein. This table has about half a million distinct CDR3 sequences, about 12% appearing once. The chain couples TRBV10-3 to TRBJ2-7, with a tentative D call TRBD1 (6 bases). The sequence was collected from a human donor who donated a stem cell graft to a child with combined immunodeficiency. The sequences come from PBMCs from the stem cell graft donor, collected from the stem cell graft. CDR3 amino acids: CAISERDKPYEQYF. CDR3 bases: TGTGCCATCAGTGAGAGGGACAAACCCTACGAGCAGTACTTC.